A single sample gave rise to the 8 T cell receptor beta chains below, sequenced in a study of OX40 agonist ivuxolimab in advanced cancers. Library preparation was by the immunoSEQ multiplex PCR assay. Held by TCRdb, this immuneACCESS table contains in-frame sequences only and omits some clones. Under half of the omission traces to an unresolved V gene where checked; the cause of the rest is unknown. Across this sample there are 30,000 to 45,000 clones, with 82% seen only once. The ten largest make up approximately 1.8% of the sample. The starting material was CD4+ or CD8+ T cells sorted from blood, obtained in a trial of the OX40 agonist ivuxolimab. All receptors derive from an adult with an advanced solid tumor such as melanoma, head and neck, liver or kidney cancer.

The chain combines TRBV18 with TRBJ1-2, with D unclear. The CDR3 consists of 14 residues. V was trimmed by 3 bases and J by 8 bases, leaving 16 bases between them. The V gene's germline CDR1 is KGHSH and CDR2 LQKENI. In DNA, the CDR3 is TGTGCCAGCTCACCTGACCCAACTCCCGGAGGCTACACCTTC. The encoded protein is CASSPDPTPGGYTF.

The J gene is TRBJ2-6, the V gene TRBV21-1; TRBD2, the table's D call, lacks a check against the DNA. TRBV21-1 is a pseudogene locus. The CDR3 has 17 amino acids. The CDR3 coding sequence is TGTGCCAGCAGCAAAGATACCGGGAGGGCCGGGGCCAACGTCCTGACTTTC. The encoded protein is CASSKDTGRAGANVLTF.

DNA of the CDR3: TGTGCCAGTAGTATCGATTTCACAGGGTTTGTTGGCTACACCTTC. Residues: CASSIDFTGFVGYTF. The J gene is TRBJ1-2, the V gene TRBV19; perhaps TRBD1 as D (6 bases). The CDR3 is 15 amino acids. V dropped 3 bases and J dropped 7 bases, with 18 bases sitting between them. CDR1 is LNHDA, CDR2 SQIVND, per germline (reference sequence).

This clone was detected a few times. The V call is TRBV19, the J call TRBJ2-7; TRBD2 is a possible D gene (6 bases). Germline CDR1 is LNHDA and CDR2 is SQIVND (reference sequence). Trimming took 3 bases from V and 2 from J, leaving 11 bases between them. The CDR3 covers 14 residues. The CDR3 DNA reads as TGTGCCAGTAGTATCGGACGGACTACCTACGAGCAGTACTTC. This gives the protein CASSIGRTTYEQYF. The full variable domain, its missing parts supplied by reference TRBV19 and TRBJ2-7, is DGGITQSPKYLFRKEGQNVTLSCEQNLNHDAMYWYRQDPGQGLRLIYYSQIVNDFQKGDIAEGYSVSREKKESFPLTVTSAQKNPTAFYLCASSIGRTTYEQYFGPGTRLTVT.

This rearrangement joins TRBV6-5 to TRBJ1-2, with D perhaps TRBD1 (6 bases). The CDR3 is made up of 12 amino acids. Germline V gives CDR1 MNHEY, CDR2 SVGAGI. Trimming pared 6 bases from V and 7 bases from J, leaving 12 bases between. The CDR3 sequence is CASSQGYGGYTF. The CDR3 DNA is TGTGCCAGCAGCCAGGGGTACGGTGGCTACACCTTC.

The chain employs TRBV18 and TRBJ1-2; D remains ambiguous. The CDR3 spans 14 residues. Per germline, CDR1 KGHSH and CDR2 LQKENI. Trimming removed 4 bases from V and 2 bases from J, with 11 bases in between. The CDR3 reads CASSLNDVNYGYTF. In nucleotides, the CDR3 is TGTGCCAGCTCACTTAACGACGTGAACTATGGCTACACCTTC.

This rearrangement joins TRBV29-1 to TRBJ2-1; D is perhaps TRBD1 or TRBD2 (6 bases each). Trimming took off 7 bases at V and 12 bases at J, with 19 bases between the two ends. The germline CDR1 and CDR2 sequences are SQVTM and ANQGSEA. The CDR3 extends over 12 amino acids. CDR3 sequence: CSGRQAGGVQFF. CDR3 nucleotides: TGCAGCGGTCGACAGGCCGGAGGGGTGCAGTTCTTC.

V gene TRBV11-2 combines with J gene TRBJ2-3; D uncertain. The length of the CDR3 is 12 residues. Trimming removed 6 bases from V and 4 bases from J, with 8 bases in between. CDR1 and CDR2 from the germline V gene are SGHAT and FQNNGV. CDR3 sequence: CASRPLADTQYF. The CDR3 coding sequence is TGTGCCAGCAGACCCCTCGCAGATACGCAGTATTTT.